These 22 T cell receptor beta chains came from one sample sequenced in a study of blood T cell repertoires in COVID-19. Sequencing was performed with immunoSEQ multiplex PCR; in TCRdb, only in-frame clones are kept and a portion is missing. The sample comprises under 100,000 clones, approximately 90% of which are singletons, and approximately 4.5% rests with the top ten. Sequences were obtained from peripheral blood. These TCRs come from a man aged 45-65 years with active COVID-19.

This chain connects TRBV7-6 to TRBJ2-7; TRBD2 matches at 10 bases. The CDR3 totals 16 residues. CDR1 SGHVS and CDR2 FNYEAQ come from the germline V gene. J lost 0 bases, V lost 2 bases, and 4 bases had no gene match. The CDR3 loop reads CASSLLSGRSSYEQYF. The CDR3 DNA reads TGTGCCAGCAGCTTACTTAGCGGGAGGAGCTCCTACGAGCAGTACTTC.

This clone has just one count. This chain connects TRBV4-3 to TRBJ1-1; D is possibly TRBD1 (5 bases). Germline V gene data show CDR1 as LGHNA and CDR2 as YSLEER. The CDR3 is made up of 14 amino acids. Trimming cost V 4 bases and J 1 base, with 10 bases left between them. The CDR3 protein is CASSLGTGNTEAFF. CDR3 sequence (DNA): TGCGCCAGCAGCCTAGGGACTGGGAACACTGAAGCTTTCTTT.

V usage is TRBV12-3 or TRBV12-4 and J usage is TRBJ2-3, with a weak D call TRBD1 (5 bases). V lost 3 bases and J lost 6, with 10 bases in between. This CDR3 is built from 13 residues. The CDR3 nucleotides are TGTGCCAGCAGTTTTGTCGCAGGGGATACGCAGTATTTT. This gives the protein CASSFVAGDTQYF.

The chain recombines TRBV11-2 with TRBJ2-2, with 7 positions matching TRBD2. With V trimmed by 4 bases and J by 6 bases, 8 bases remained unmatched. Germline CDR1 is SGHAT and CDR2 is FQNNGV. The CDR3 sequence is 15 residues long. In DNA form, the CDR3 reads TGTGCCAGCAGCTGGAGCGGGATAAGTTCCGGGGAGCTGTTTTTT. It specifies CASSWSGISSGELFF.

As regards this clone: Germline and junction disagree at one end, which may indicate a read error. The chain recombines TRBV7-7 with TRBJ1-4; the D gene is possibly TRBD1 (6 bases). This CDR3 spans 15 amino acids. Germline CDR1 is SSHAT and CDR2 is FNYEAQ (reference sequence). The CDR3 protein is CASSPTHRDNEKLFF. The CDR3 DNA reads TGTGCTAGCAGCCCAACCCACAGGGATAATGAAAAACTGTTTTTT.

This chain connects TRBV3-1 (or the pseudogene TRBV3-2) to TRBJ2-5, with D maybe TRBD1 (8 bases). This CDR3 has 14 residues. Trimming stripped 4 bases from V and 5 bases from J, with 14 bases between. CDR1 is LGHDT, CDR2 YNNKEL, per germline (reference sequence). CDR3 sequence reads: CASSRTGRGETQYF. CDR3 nucleotide sequence: TGTGCCAGCAGCCGGACAGGGAGGGGGGAGACCCAGTACTTC.

CDR3 amino acids: CASTRLVGQKYEQYF. CDR3 in DNA: TGTGCCAGCACCAGACTCGTAGGACAGAAATACGAGCAGTACTTC. This chain uses TRBV5-8 with TRBJ2-7; perhaps TRBD1 as D (6 bases). The germline gives CDR1 SGHTS, CDR2 YDEGEE. V lost 6 bases, J lost 4 bases, and 20 bases lay in between. The CDR3 has 15 amino acids.

This chain links TRBV13 with TRBJ1-2; 9 bases line up with TRBD1. CDR3 length: 12 residues. Germline V CDR1 and CDR2: PRHDT, FYEKMQ (reference sequence). Trimming cost V 8 bases and J 6 bases; bases outside gene matches: 4. CDR3 sequence: CASPGTGNGYTF. For the CDR3, the DNA is TGTGCCAGCCCCGGGACAGGGAATGGCTACACCTTC.

The chain has TRBV15 and TRBJ1-2; D gene unclear. The CDR3 runs to 15 residues. V gave up 0 bases and J gave up 7 bases, with 15 bases separating them. CDR1 LNHNV and CDR2 YYDKDF come from the germline V gene (reference sequence). CDR3: CATSRDRGVVSGYTF. The CDR3 DNA follows: TGTGCCACCAGCAGAGATCGCGGGGTGGTTAGTGGCTACACCTTC.

This chain links TRBV24-1 with TRBJ2-3; 8 bases are shared with TRBD1. The germline CDR1 and CDR2 sequences are KGHDR and SFDVKD. This CDR3 is 16 amino acids long. Unmatched junction bases numbered 5, after V lost 3 bases and J lost 1 base. DNA for the CDR3: TGTGCCACCAGTGATCCGGGGACAGGCCGCACAGATACGCAGTATTTT. This translates into CATSDPGTGRTDTQYF.

The chain links TRBV12-3 or TRBV12-4 to TRBJ1-4; 7 bases agree with TRBD1. Trimming took 6 bases from V and 7 from J; bases not matched to a gene: 2. The CDR3 runs 12 residues. CDR3 sequence: CASRGQSEKLFF. Written as DNA, the CDR3 is TGTGCCAGCAGGGGACAGAGTGAAAAACTGTTTTTT.

This clone came up once. A junction boundary mismatches the germline segment, possibly from a read error. This chain uses TRBV6-5 with TRBJ1-2; D gene ambiguous. Germline CDR1 is MNHEY and CDR2 is SVGAGI. The CDR3 extends over 13 amino acids. CDR3 loop: CASSYYERDGYTF. CDR3 coding DNA: TGTGCCAGCAGCTACTATGAACGGGATGGCTACACCTTC.

The chain couples TRBV5-6 to TRBJ1-5; D is ambiguous. V lost 0 bases to trimming and J lost 1 base, with 5 bases between them. Germline V CDR1 and CDR2: SGHDT, YYEEEE. This CDR3 is 14 amino acids long. For the CDR3, the DNA is TGTGCCAGCAGCTTGGGGCAGAGCAATCAGCCCCAGCATTTT. It encodes CASSLGQSNQPQHF.

The chain recombines TRBV7-6 with TRBJ2-7; possible D gene TRBD1, 6 bases. Germline V gives CDR1 SGHVS, CDR2 FNYEAQ. This CDR3 has 14 amino acids. Trimming cost V 5 bases and J 3 bases, with 14 bases left between them. The CDR3 is CASSPIEGGYEQYF. CDR3 bases: TGTGCCAGCAGCCCAATTGAAGGGGGCTACGAGCAGTACTTC.

V and J are TRBV6-6 and TRBJ2-4; 7 bases line up with TRBD1. V was pared by 11 bases and J by 5 bases, with 6 bases of the junction left unmatched. The CDR3 contains 12 residues. Germline assignment: CDR1 MNHNY and CDR2 SVGAGI (reference sequence). CDR3 nucleotides: TGTGCCTCCTCAGGGACAGAAAACATTCAGTACTTC. Translating gives CASSGTENIQYF.

The rearrangement links TRBV6-5 to TRBJ2-2; maybe TRBD1 (6 bases). Germline-derived CDR1 and CDR2 are MNHEY and SVGAGI. CDR3 size: 14 residues. Between the trimmed V and J ends, which lost 2 bases and 7 bases, there was a span of 11 bases. The CDR3 loop is CASSYDSGVGELFF. DNA of the CDR3: TGTGCCAGCAGTTACGACTCAGGGGTCGGGGAGCTGTTTTTT.

This sequence joins TRBV10-3 and TRBJ2-7, with 7 bases that match TRBD1. This CDR3 is built from 18 residues. Germline V gene lookup returns CDR1 ENHRY and CDR2 SYGVKD. With 10 bases clipped from V and 3 bases from J, the junction kept 24 bases outside the gene matches. In DNA form, the CDR3 reads TGTGCCACTCGACAGGGTCAATTGGGCCCGAAGAACTACTACGAGCAGTACTTC. Amino acids: CATRQGQLGPKNYYEQYF.

The chain combines TRBV5-1 with TRBJ2-5; D gene uncertain. The CDR3 contains 15 residues. The ends were cut back, 1 base at V and 1 base at J, with 11 bases in the middle. CDR1 SGHRS and CDR2 YFSETQ come from the germline V gene. CDR3 coding DNA: TGCGCCAGCAGCTTGTGGCGGCAGTCCCAAGAGACCCAGTACTTC. Residues: CASSLWRQSQETQYF.

This clone was found once. The CDR3 DNA sequence: TGTGCCAGCAGGCCCCCCCACAGGGGTTTCTACGAGCAGTACTTC. As protein: CASRPPHRGFYEQYF. This chain joins TRBV28 and TRBJ2-7, with 7 positions matching TRBD1. V shed 6 bases and J 3 bases; nucleotides not matched to a gene: 11. CDR1 is MDHEN, CDR2 SYDVKM, per germline. The CDR3 is made up of 15 amino acids.

The chain uses TRBV7-9 and TRBJ1-1, with 7 bases fitting TRBD1. In germline, CDR1 is SEHNR, CDR2 FQNEAQ (reference sequence). The V segment lost 8 bases and the J segment 1 base; nucleotides outside the gene matches: 10. The CDR3 has 15 amino acids. CDR3 amino acids: CASLLGQSTNTEAFF. As DNA, the CDR3 is TGTGCCAGCTTGTTGGGACAGAGCACGAACACTGAAGCTTTCTTT. The full variable domain, with the rest looked up from reference TRBV7-9 and TRBJ1-1, is DTGVSQNPRHKITKRGQNVTFRCDPISEHNRLYWYRQTLGQGPEFLTYFQNEAQLEKSRLLSDRFSAERPKGSFSTLEIQRTEQGDSAMYLCASLLGQSTNTEAFFGQGTRLTVV.

The V gene is TRBV2, the J gene TRBJ2-1; TRBD2 aligns across 7 bases. This CDR3 spans 16 amino acids. Trimming took 2 bases from V and 0 from J; bases not matched to a gene: 4. Per germline, CDR1 SNHLY and CDR2 FYNNEI. The CDR3 region is CASSEREGSSYNEQFF. The CDR3 DNA sequence: TGTGCCAGCAGTGAAAGGGAGGGAAGCTCCTACAATGAGCAGTTCTTC.

The rearrangement joins TRBV28 to TRBJ2-2; 7 bases are shared with TRBD1. V shed 2 bases, J shed 0 bases, and the junction held 12 bases outside the gene matches. Per germline, CDR1 MDHEN and CDR2 SYDVKM. The CDR3 contains 19 residues. DNA for the CDR3: TGTGCCAGCAGTTTAGGCCCTTTTACAGGGGCTTCGAACACCGGGGAGCTGTTTTTT. Residues: CASSLGPFTGASNTGELFF.